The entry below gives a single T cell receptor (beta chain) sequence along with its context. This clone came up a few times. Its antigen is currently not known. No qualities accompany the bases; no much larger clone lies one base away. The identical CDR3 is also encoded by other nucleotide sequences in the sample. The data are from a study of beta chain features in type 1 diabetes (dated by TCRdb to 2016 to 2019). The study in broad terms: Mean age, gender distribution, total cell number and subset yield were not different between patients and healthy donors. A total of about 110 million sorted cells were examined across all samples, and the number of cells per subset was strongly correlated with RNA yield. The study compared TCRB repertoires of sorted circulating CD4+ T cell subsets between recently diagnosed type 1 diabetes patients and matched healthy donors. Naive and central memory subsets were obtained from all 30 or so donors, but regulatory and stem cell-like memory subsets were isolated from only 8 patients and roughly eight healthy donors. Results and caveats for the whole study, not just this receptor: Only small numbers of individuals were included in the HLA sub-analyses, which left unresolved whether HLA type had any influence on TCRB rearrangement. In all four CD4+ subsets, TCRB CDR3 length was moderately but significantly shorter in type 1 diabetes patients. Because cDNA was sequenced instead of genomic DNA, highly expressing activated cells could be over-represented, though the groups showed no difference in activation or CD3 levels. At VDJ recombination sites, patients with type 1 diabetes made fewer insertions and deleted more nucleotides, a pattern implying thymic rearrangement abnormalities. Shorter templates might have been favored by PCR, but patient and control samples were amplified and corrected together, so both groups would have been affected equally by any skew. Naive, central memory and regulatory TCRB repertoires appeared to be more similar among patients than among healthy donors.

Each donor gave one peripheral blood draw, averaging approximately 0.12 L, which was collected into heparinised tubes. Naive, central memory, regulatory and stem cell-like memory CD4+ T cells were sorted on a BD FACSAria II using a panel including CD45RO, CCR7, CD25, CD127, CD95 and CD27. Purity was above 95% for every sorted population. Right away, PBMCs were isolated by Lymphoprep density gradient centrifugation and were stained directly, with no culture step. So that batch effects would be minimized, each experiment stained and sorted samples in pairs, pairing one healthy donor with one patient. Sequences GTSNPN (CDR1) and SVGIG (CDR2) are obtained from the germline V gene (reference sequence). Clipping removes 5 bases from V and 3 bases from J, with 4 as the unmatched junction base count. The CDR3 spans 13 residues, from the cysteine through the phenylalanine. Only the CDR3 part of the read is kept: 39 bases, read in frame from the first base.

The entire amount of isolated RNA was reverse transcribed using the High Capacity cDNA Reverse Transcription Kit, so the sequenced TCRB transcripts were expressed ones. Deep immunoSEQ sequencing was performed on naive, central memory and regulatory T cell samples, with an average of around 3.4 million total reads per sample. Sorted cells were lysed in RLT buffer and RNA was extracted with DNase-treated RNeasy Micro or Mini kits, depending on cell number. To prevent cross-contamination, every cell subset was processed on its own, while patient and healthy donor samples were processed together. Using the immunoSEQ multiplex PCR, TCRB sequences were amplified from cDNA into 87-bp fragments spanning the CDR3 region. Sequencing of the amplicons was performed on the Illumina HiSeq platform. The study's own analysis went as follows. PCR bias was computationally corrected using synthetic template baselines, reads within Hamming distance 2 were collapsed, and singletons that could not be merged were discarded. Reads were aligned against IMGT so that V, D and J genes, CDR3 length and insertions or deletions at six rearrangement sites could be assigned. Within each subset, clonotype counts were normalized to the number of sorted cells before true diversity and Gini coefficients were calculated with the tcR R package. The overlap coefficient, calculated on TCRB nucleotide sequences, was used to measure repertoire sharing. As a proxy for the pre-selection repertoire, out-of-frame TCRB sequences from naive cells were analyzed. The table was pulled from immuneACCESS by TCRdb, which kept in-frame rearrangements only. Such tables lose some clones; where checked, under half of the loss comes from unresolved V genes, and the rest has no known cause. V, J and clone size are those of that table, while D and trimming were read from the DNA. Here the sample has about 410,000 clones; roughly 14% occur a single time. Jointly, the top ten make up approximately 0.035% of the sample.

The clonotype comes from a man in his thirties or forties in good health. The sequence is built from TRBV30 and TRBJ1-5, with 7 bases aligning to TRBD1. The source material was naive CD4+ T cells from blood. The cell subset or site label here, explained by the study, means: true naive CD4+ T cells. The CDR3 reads CAWSTGINQPQHF. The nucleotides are TGTGCCTGGTCGACAGGGATCAATCAGCCCCAGCATTTT.